This TCR beta chain was sequenced during a study of shared clonotypes between healthy human individuals. Study results and caveats: Blood was the only sampled material, and tissue repertoires likely differ.

TCRdb's table, derived via immunoSEQ multiplex PCR, lists solely in-frame clones and lacks some. There are some 490,000 clones in the sample; roughly 80% occur only once, and about 12% lies in the top ten. This clone was counted between two and nine times. Its cognate antigen is unknown. The CDR3 has 12 residues. Each of the donors was a healthy adult who was HIV-negative and had not had a recent acute infection or vaccination. Source material: PBMCs. This chain links TRBV7-5 with TRBJ2-7; TRBD2 is taken as the D call from the table, unchecked against the DNA. TRBV7-5 is listed as a pseudogene. This receptor was identified in a woman between 40 and 50 years old in good health. Some clones in this sample may be carry-over from other donors' samples. DNA of the CDR3: TGTGCCAGAAGTCGCCGGGAGGACGAGCAGTACTTC. Residues: CARSRREDEQYF.